This T cell receptor beta chain stems from a study of blood T cells in healthy people across ages (dated by TCRdb to about 2015). Study-level background: In model experiments, template switching captured about one uniquely barcoded TCR beta cDNA molecule for every two T cells. Using deep sequencing normalized with unique cDNA molecular identifiers, the study measured how TCR beta repertoire diversity changes with age. The donors were split into four age groups: young (average roughly 15 years), middle-aged (about 40), aged (62) and long-lived (roughly 88). To avoid experimental bias, donors of different ages were spread randomly across the sequencing lanes. Two additional independent replicas of 1 million unique cDNA reads from the same blood draw were analyzed for two donors (one aged 18 to 30 and one aged 80 or older).

Only a few counts were recorded for this clonotype. The specificity of this receptor is unknown. No quality values exist for individual bases; no much larger clone is one base distant. Findings and caveats that apply to the study as a whole: Compared with the aged group, the long-lived group had more naive CD4+ T cells, fewer expanded clones and increased TCR diversity, suggesting age selection. Observed TCR beta diversity correlated strongly with the percentage of naive T cells measured by flow cytometry. Estimates of total diversity based on one million sequenced T cells were regarded as lower bounds and as underestimates. Because the CMV infection status of the donors was unknown, age-related changes in expanded clonotypes may potentially have been confounded. As age increased, observed TCR beta diversity per million T cells dropped in a roughly linear way, and a significant reduction was already evident by age about 40. Conclusive comparison of naive and antigen-experienced compartments was prevented by the profiling of bulk unsorted PBMCs.

Via the germline V gene (reference sequence), CDR1 is DFQATT and CDR2 SNEGSKA. Deletion took 1 base off V and 1 base off J, with a span of 7 bases between the germline ends. The CDR3 holds 13 amino acids from the cysteine to the phenylalanine. The kept DNA is CDR3 alone, 39 bases in frame from the first base. Library construction relied on 5' RACE. The reads were generated on an Illumina HiSeq 2500. A second roughly 6 to 12 cycle PCR used a sample-barcoded 5' primer and a J-beta primer mix. Each TCR beta cDNA molecule received a unique molecular identifier from a template-switch 5' adaptor carrying 12 random nucleotides. Each sample yielded at least 2.5 million CDR3-containing paired-end reads. First-strand cDNA synthesis was performed from all RNA using the Mint cDNA synthesis kit, with priming by a TRBC-specific oligonucleotide. Following uracil-DNA glycosylase treatment, all cDNA underwent a first 18-cycle PCR with the universal primers M1SS and BC2_uni_R. Per the original workflow: Normalization of each sample was performed by random selection of 1 million high-quality reads, each carrying a distinct molecular identifier. Instead of being binned into consensus sequences, reads that shared molecular identifiers were thrown out. MiTCR, set to a Q25 quality threshold and the strictest error-elimination algorithm, was used for CDR3 identification, clonotype clustering and error correction. Lower-bound total TCR beta diversity was estimated with a nonparametric unseen species model using Euler transformation. The public reads were run again by TCRdb, first through fastp at Q25 and then through MiXCR, and only productive beta chains were kept. Every distinct CDR3 protein forms one entry, paired with its most common genes and DNA. V and J calls and clone size were set by TCRdb, not the authors. The sample has about 1,600,000 distinct CDR3 sequences on record, 40% to 50% of them singletons. The ten top clones hold 6.5% to 10% of the sample.

The 39 donors, aged about 6 to 100 years, were systemically healthy Caucasian individuals from Russia. Each donor gave 8 to 10 milliliters of peripheral blood, drawn into EDTA-treated Vacutainer tubes. Ficoll-Paque density-gradient centrifugation was used to isolate PBMCs, with at least 6 million obtained per sample. Trizol reagent was used to extract total RNA from the PBMCs, yielding at least 6 micrograms per sample. For every donor, an aliquot of PBMCs went through flow cytometry to measure the percentages of naive CD45RAhigh/CD27high T cells. The sequence was collected from a woman aged 18-35 years in good health. Sequencing was done on a sample of blood. The chain employs TRBV20-1 and TRBJ2-5; TRBD2 is possibly the D segment (5 matching bases). The nucleotide sequence reads as follows: TGCAGTGCTAGAGCGGGGTCCCAAGAGACCCAGTACTTC. Its amino acids are CSARAGSQETQYF.